This is a list of T cell receptor beta chains from one sample in a study of blood T cell repertoires in COVID-19. TCRdb's table, derived via immunoSEQ multiplex PCR, lists solely in-frame clones and lacks some. This sample has under 350,000 clones; 89% occur once, and the top ten carry 2% to 2.5%. Sample: peripheral blood. The receptors shown here come from a man aged 50 or older with acute or convalescent COVID-19. Each CDR3 is given with its conserved first and last residue. A D gene is named only where the DNA matches it firmly. Size is stated for part of the rows, as once, few or many counts, or as a class when the clone is expanded.

abundance	v_gene	j_gene	d_gene	CDR3aa	CDR3nt
once	TRBV7-2	TRBJ1-3	TRBD1	CASSVGPAGQPGNTIYF	TGTGCCAGCAGCGTGGGTCCTGCGGGACAGCCAGGAAACACCATATATTTT
NA	TRBV19	TRBJ2-6	NA	CASSIRGPGANVLTF	TGTGCCAGTAGTATCCGAGGGCCTGGGGCCAACGTCCTGACTTTC
NA	TRBV19	TRBJ2-7	NA	CASSGHYEQYF	TGTGCCAGTAGTGGACACTACGAGCAGTACTTC
NA	TRBV30	TRBJ1-1	NA	CAWSPWEGATEAFF	TGTGCCTGGAGTCCCTGGGAAGGGGCCACTGAAGCTTTCTTT
NA	TRBV5-1	TRBJ2-1	TRBD2	CASSEASGAYNEQFF	TGCGCCAGCAGCGAGGCTAGCGGGGCGTACAATGAGCAGTTCTTC
NA	TRBV4-1	TRBJ2-5	TRBD1	CASSPRAQGAGETQYF	TGCGCCAGCAGCCCCCGGGCACAGGGGGCTGGCGAGACCCAGTACTTC
once	TRBV7-2	TRBJ1-1	NA	CASSIPRGNTEAFF	TGTGCCAGCAGTATCCCCAGGGGGAACACTGAAGCTTTCTTT
NA	TRBV3-1/TRBV3-2	TRBJ2-5	TRBD2	CASSHKIGASGGQETQYF	TGTGCCAGCAGCCACAAGATCGGGGCTAGCGGGGGGCAAGAGACCCAGTACTTC
NA	TRBV7-6	TRBJ2-2	TRBD2	CASSLARVAGRHTGELFF	TGTGCCAGCAGCTTAGCGCGAGTAGCGGGGAGACACACCGGGGAGCTGTTTTTT
once	TRBV12-3/TRBV12-4	TRBJ1-2	TRBD1	CASSRDRAYGYTF	TGTGCCAGCAGCAGAGACAGGGCCTATGGCTACACCTTC
NA	TRBV29-1	TRBJ1-5	TRBD1	CSVTTGADNQPQHF	TGCAGCGTCACCACAGGGGCGGACAATCAGCCCCAGCATTTT
NA	TRBV5-8	TRBJ2-3	TRBD1	CASSWDSPDTQYF	TGTGCCAGCAGCTGGGACAGCCCAGATACGCAGTATTTT
NA	TRBV5-1	TRBJ2-3	NA	CASSLSAGTDTQYF	TGCGCCAGCAGCTTGTCGGCCGGGACAGATACGCAGTATTTT
once	TRBV5-1	TRBJ2-2	NA	CASMSNRVNTGELFF	TGCGCCAGCATGAGCAACCGGGTGAACACCGGGGAGCTGTTTTTT
NA	TRBV20-1	TRBJ2-1	TRBD2	CSASGTTGPFF	TGCAGTGCTTCCGGGACTACGGGGCCCTTCTTC
NA	TRBV9	TRBJ1-3	NA	CASSVEDSSFSGNTIYF	TGTGCCAGCAGCGTAGAGGACAGCTCATTCTCTGGAAACACCATATATTTT
NA	TRBV11-3	TRBJ2-2	TRBD1	CASSLDSAGQGATGELFF	TGTGCCAGCAGCTTAGATTCCGCGGGACAGGGGGCCACCGGGGAGCTGTTTTTT
NA	TRBV5-4	TRBJ2-3	TRBD2	CASSFPLLAGASTDTQYF	TGTGCCAGCAGCTTCCCCCTTCTAGCGGGGGCTAGCACAGATACGCAGTATTTT
NA	TRBV14	TRBJ1-2	NA	CASSQDTKGYGYTF	TGTGCCAGCAGCCAGGACACAAAGGGCTATGGCTACACCTTC